Presented here are 32 T cell receptor delta chains from one specimen sequenced in a study of Vδ1+ human thymocytes. Notes on the study in general: Highly polyclonal TRG and TRD repertoires with Gaussian CDR3 length distributions appeared in thymus.

These receptors are not linked to any known antigen. Sequences come from RNA converted to cDNA by reverse transcription. CDR3 amplicons came from multiplex PCR with pooled V-gene forward and constant-region reverse primers. TCRdb re-called the multiplex PCR reads using CATT. The sample consists of over 65,000 delta-chain clones, about 35% of them appearing once. Sequenced material: Vdelta1+ gamma-delta thymocytes from the thymus. Described subset: FACS-sorted CD3+ TCRalphabeta- TCRVdelta1+ TCRVdelta2- thymocytes. The receptors stem from a boy younger than two who had congenital heart surgery.

The chain uses TRDV1 and TRDJ1, with TRDD3 identical over 11 bases. J gave up 0 bases and V 4 bases, and 25 bases lay outside the gene matches. The CDR3 runs to 23 residues. The germline V gene encodes CDR1 TSWWSYY and CDR2 QGS. The CDR3 DNA reads TGTGCTCTTGGGGGACGTATGAGTGATCCTTTGAGCTGGGGGATACATTACACCGATAAACTCATCTTT. This codes for CALGGRMSDPLSWGIHYTDKLIF.

This chain links TRDV1 with TRDJ1; 9 positions match TRDD3. V lost 3 bases and J lost 3; bases outside the gene matches: 26. Germline V gene data show CDR1 as TSWWSYY and CDR2 as QGS. This CDR3 has 22 residues. Here the CDR3 reads CALGDGLSQGDTEGIISDKLIF. The CDR3 nucleotides are TGTGCTCTTGGGGACGGCCTTTCCCAAGGGGATACGGAGGGCATTATTTCCGATAAACTCATCTTT.

V gene TRDV1 combines with J gene TRDJ1; 9 bases align to TRDD3. V was pared by 4 bases and J by 0 bases, with 18 bases of the junction left unmatched. The CDR3 is 20 amino acids. Germline-derived CDR1 and CDR2 are TSWWSYY and QGS. The CDR3 sequence is CALGGLPYWGTHSYTDKLIF. CDR3 bases: TGTGCTCTTGGGGGCCTCCCGTACTGGGGGACCCACTCGTACACCGATAAACTCATCTTT.

This chain uses TRDV1 with TRDJ1; the match to TRDD2 covers 8 bases. Germline V gene data show CDR1 as TSWWSYY and CDR2 as QGS. The CDR3 is 20 residues long. J lost 4 bases, V lost 7 bases, and 26 bases had no gene match. The CDR3 loop reads CALVDGQTFLTGSRGDKLIF. The CDR3 bases are TGTGCTCTTGTAGACGGCCAAACCTTCCTAACAGGGTCCCGTGGCGATAAACTCATCTTT.

This clone was detected only a few times. The chain has TRDV1 and TRDJ1; D may be TRDD3 (6 bases). The V and J ends lost 0 bases and 0 bases respectively, with 20 bases between them. There are 19 residues in the CDR3. The germline V gene encodes CDR1 TSWWSYY and CDR2 QGS. DNA for the CDR3: TGTGCTCTTGGGGAACTTCAGGAGTACTGGGTTCCCTACACCGATAAACTCATCTTT. Encoded protein: CALGELQEYWVPYTDKLIF.

The chain links TRDV1 to TRDJ1; 7 bases agree with TRDD3. Germline V gene lookup returns CDR1 TSWWSYY and CDR2 QGS. This CDR3 contains 17 residues. V gave up 2 bases and J gave up 6 bases; unmatched junction bases: 15. CDR3 sequence reads: CALGERSVLGNGHKLIF. The CDR3 DNA sequence: TGTGCTCTTGGGGAAAGGAGTGTACTGGGGAACGGCCATAAACTCATCTTT.

The V gene is TRDV1, the J gene TRDJ1; maybe TRDD2 (8 bases). From germline, CDR1 is TSWWSYY and CDR2 QGS. Trimming stripped 2 bases from V and 7 bases from J, with 35 bases between. This CDR3 region has 21 residues. The CDR3 sequence is CALGEGDLPRYWGICDPKLIF. The CDR3 nucleotides read TGTGCTCTTGGGGAAGGGGACCTTCCTAGGTACTGGGGCATTTGCGACCCTAAACTCATCTTT.

This clone was detected only a few times. V is TRDV1 and J is TRDJ1, with TRDD3 matching 7 bases. Germline V gives CDR1 TSWWSYY, CDR2 QGS. CDR3 length: 21 amino acids. V was clipped by 1 base and J by 6 bases; unmatched bases: 26. CDR3 nucleotides: TGTGCTCTTGGGGAACGACCGCACGCTACTAACACTTGTGGTGGGGGAAATAAACTCATCTTT. Amino acids: CALGERPHATNTCGGGNKLIF.

This sequence joins TRDV1 and TRDJ1; weak D call: TRDD3 (6 bases). Germline V gives CDR1 TSWWSYY, CDR2 QGS. Trimming shortened V by 2 bases and J by 4 bases, and 14 bases separated the two germline ends. CDR3 size: 15 residues. In nucleotides, the CDR3 is TGTGCTCTTGGGGAAACCTCTGGGGACCTCGATAAACTCATCTTT. This gives the protein CALGETSGDLDKLIF.

The chain joins TRDV1 to TRDJ1; 10 positions match TRDD3. Trimming removed 1 base from V and 0 bases from J; junction bases left unmatched: 20. CDR3 size: 22 residues. Germline CDR1 TSWWSYY, CDR2 QGS. The CDR3 spells CALGEPPQSLGGYAWYTDKLIF. The CDR3 region has the DNA TGTGCTCTTGGGGAACCCCCCCAGAGTTTAGGGGGATACGCTTGGTACACCGATAAACTCATCTTT.

The chain combines TRDV1 with TRDJ1; TRDD3 is a possible D gene (6 bases). V lost 9 bases and J lost 0, with 17 bases in between. Germline CDR1 TSWWSYY, CDR2 QGS. The length of the CDR3 is 15 residues. CDR3 amino acids: CALLGGSPDTDKLIF. The DNA of the CDR3 is TGTGCTCTGTTAGGGGGAAGCCCTGACACCGATAAACTCATCTTT.

In the case of this clone: The junction and the germline gene differ at one end; a read error may be behind it. The chain combines TRDV2 with TRDJ4; TRDD3 matches 12 bases. In germline, CDR1 is GEAIGNYY, CDR2 EKD. The CDR3 loop spans 14 amino acids. The DNA for the CDR3 is TGTGCCACCGGTACTGGGGGATACCCCAGCCCCCTGATCTTT. Protein product: CATGTGGYPSPLIF.

The J gene is TRDJ1, the V gene TRDV1; the match to TRDD3 covers 9 bases. Germline lookup yields CDR1 TSWWSYY and CDR2 QGS. V shed 0 bases and J 3 bases; nucleotides not matched to a gene: 17. The CDR3 is made up of 20 amino acids. The CDR3 region is CALGELKLRLGERKADKLIF. In DNA form, the CDR3 reads TGTGCTCTTGGGGAACTTAAGCTAAGACTGGGGGAGAGAAAGGCCGATAAACTCATCTTT.

This clone was counted between two and nine times. The rearrangement uses TRDV1 and TRDJ1, with 10 bases that match TRDD3. There are 20 residues in the CDR3. Germline values: CDR1 TSWWSYY, CDR2 QGS. With V trimmed by 1 base and J by 4 bases, 18 bases remained unmatched. The CDR3 loop is CALGEPHFLRAGGYFDKLIF. The CDR3, as DNA: TGTGCTCTTGGGGAACCCCACTTCCTACGGGCTGGGGGATATTTCGATAAACTCATCTTT.

The chain couples TRDV1 to TRDJ1, with TRDD3 identical over 9 bases. The CDR3 covers 21 residues. Germline-derived CDR1 and CDR2 are TSWWSYY and QGS. V shed 2 bases, J shed 1 base, and the junction held 20 bases outside the gene matches. DNA of the CDR3: TGTGCTCTTGGGGAATCCGGGCCTACGGGACTGGGGGAGCGTGGCACCGATAAACTCATCTTT. This codes for CALGESGPTGLGERGTDKLIF.

The V call is TRDV1, the J call TRDJ1; D uncertain. V was shortened by 4 bases and J by 9 bases, with 24 bases between the two germline ends. This CDR3 is 16 amino acids long. Germline CDR1 reads TSWWSYY; CDR2 reads QGS. This CDR3 reads CALGAPSPRYYVELIF. The DNA for the CDR3 is TGTGCTCTTGGGGCCCCCAGCCCCCGGTATTATGTCGAACTCATCTTT.

The chain joins TRDV1 to TRDJ1; perhaps TRDD3 as D (7 bases). The CDR3 totals 22 residues. Germline CDR1 and CDR2: TSWWSYY and QGS. V was shortened by 3 bases and J by 1 base, with 33 bases between the two germline ends. CDR3 sequence (DNA): TGTGCTCTTGGGGAGCCTTCCGAGGGCCGCACGAGGGTGGATACGTGCACCGATAAACTCATCTTT. Its protein is CALGEPSEGRTRVDTCTDKLIF.

This chain uses TRDV1 with TRDJ1; TRDD2 is a possible D gene (5 bases). CDR1 and CDR2 (germline): TSWWSYY, QGS. V lost 4 bases to trimming and J lost 0 bases, with 18 bases between them. The CDR3 sequence is 17 residues long. The CDR3 loop is CALGVPTRGPYTDKLIF. The CDR3 DNA reads as TGTGCTCTTGGGGTACCTACGAGGGGTCCCTACACCGATAAACTCATCTTT.

This chain uses TRDV1 with TRDJ1; 12 nucleotides agree with TRDD3. The CDR3 length is 22 residues. Germline V gene lookup returns CDR1 TSWWSYY and CDR2 QGS. V lost 0 bases and J lost 0; bases outside the gene matches: 17. The DNA of the CDR3 is TGTGCTCTTGGGGAACTTGGAGCTCTCCGCCTGGGGGATACGTCGAACACCGATAAACTCATCTTT. Translating gives CALGELGALRLGDTSNTDKLIF.

This chain joins TRDV1 and TRDJ1; 11 nucleotides match TRDD3. From germline, CDR1 is TSWWSYY and CDR2 QGS. The CDR3 spans 21 residues. V shed 2 bases, J shed 4 bases, and the junction held 21 bases outside the gene matches. The CDR3 loop reads CALGEFKLGGRTGGYIDKLIF. The CDR3 DNA is TGTGCTCTTGGGGAATTCAAGCTGGGAGGGCGTACTGGGGGATATATCGATAAACTCATCTTT.

This clone was found a few times. The chain couples TRDV2 to TRDJ1; TRDD3 agrees at 10 bases. Trimming took 9 bases from V and 0 from J; bases not matched to a gene: 27. Germline-derived CDR1 and CDR2 are GEAIGNYY and EKD. The CDR3 runs 21 residues. The CDR3 reads CAPPKGSSEYRGIRYTDKLIF. CDR3 DNA sequence: TGTGCCCCCCCGAAGGGGTCCTCCGAGTACCGGGGGATACGGTACACCGATAAACTCATCTTT.

V gene TRDV1 combines with J gene TRDJ1, with 7 bases identical to TRDD3. Germline CDR1 TSWWSYY, CDR2 QGS. CDR3 size: 19 residues. The J segment lost 0 bases and the V segment lost 0 bases, leaving 13 bases of the junction unmatched. DNA for the CDR3: TGTGCTCTTGGGGAACTCCCCGGAGGGAGGATACGCGACACCGATAAACTCATCTTT. Translating it yields CALGELPGGRIRDTDKLIF.

This clone was counted only a few times. The V and J genes are TRDV1 and TRDJ1, with D tentatively TRDD3 (8 bases). This CDR3 spans 19 amino acids. Trimming pared 3 bases from V and 2 bases from J, leaving 25 bases between. Germline V lookup: CDR1 TSWWSYY, CDR2 QGS. The CDR3 coding sequence is TGTGCTCTTGGGGAGCTTTCCTACTACAACTGGGGGCCTACCGATAAACTCATCTTT. Translation gives CALGELSYYNWGPTDKLIF.

This rearrangement joins TRDV1 to TRDJ1, with TRDD3 matching over 8 bases. The CDR3 spans 17 residues. V lost 3 bases to trimming and J lost 0 bases; unmatched junction nucleotides: 9. Germline CDR1 reads TSWWSYY; CDR2 reads QGS. The CDR3 region is CALGERVLGGYTDKLIF. The CDR3 DNA sequence: TGTGCTCTTGGGGAGCGAGTACTGGGGGGCTACACCGATAAACTCATCTTT.

This clone has only a few counts. The V gene is TRDV1, the J gene TRDJ1, with a tentative D call TRDD3 (9 bases). The CDR3 runs to 21 residues. Trimming pared 4 bases from V and 3 bases from J, leaving 33 bases between. CDR1 and CDR2 (germline): TSWWSYY, QGS. Here the CDR3 reads CALGVSSYSPDWGSISDKLIF. The CDR3, as DNA: TGTGCTCTTGGGGTTTCTTCCTACTCCCCCGACTGGGGGAGCATCTCCGATAAACTCATCTTT.

The chain combines TRDV1 with TRDJ1; a weak D match, TRDD3 (6 bases). The CDR3 has 19 residues. V lost 2 bases and J 0 bases, leaving 22 bases between the germline ends. Germline CDR1 is TSWWSYY and CDR2 is QGS. The CDR3 spells CALGEISCGIRSDTDKLIF. CDR3 DNA: TGTGCTCTTGGGGAAATCTCCTGTGGGATAAGGTCGGACACCGATAAACTCATCTTT.

To note about this clone: Other DNA sequences in the same sample also yield this CDR3. This chain links TRDV1 with TRDJ1, with no clear D. With 3 bases removed from V and 0 bases from J, the gap between germline ends came to 5 bases. CDR3 size: 13 residues. Germline CDR1 TSWWSYY, CDR2 QGS. The CDR3 bases are TGTGCTCTTGGGGACCCCGACACCGATAAACTCATCTTT. Protein: CALGDPDTDKLIF.

To note about this clone: In the same sample, other DNA sequences code for this CDR3. The rearrangement links TRDV1 to TRDJ1, with D possibly called TRDD2 or TRDD3 (5 bases each). Germline V gene data show CDR1 as TSWWSYY and CDR2 as QGS. V was clipped by 2 bases and J by 0 bases, with 19 bases between them. The CDR3 sequence is 18 residues long. This CDR3 is CALGEAFSPYWYTDKLIF. In DNA, the CDR3 is TGTGCTCTTGGGGAAGCCTTCTCTCCGTACTGGTACACCGATAAACTCATCTTT.

J is TRDJ1 and V is TRDV1, with TRDD2 as a possible D gene (6 bases). This CDR3 is 21 amino acids long. V lost 4 bases, J lost 2 bases, and 32 bases lay in between. Germline CDR1 and CDR2: TSWWSYY and QGS. CDR3 in amino acids: CALGVSAFRPFTARETDKLIF. Here the CDR3 DNA reads TGTGCTCTTGGGGTCTCTGCCTTCCGCCCCTTTACCGCCCGTGAGACCGATAAACTCATCTTT.

The chain recombines TRDV1 with TRDJ1; 10 positions match TRDD3. V was pared by 5 bases and J by 2 bases, with 23 bases of the junction left unmatched. From germline, CDR1 is TSWWSYY and CDR2 QGS. The CDR3 has 21 amino acids. The CDR3 coding sequence is TGTGCTCTTGGGTCGGGGTGGGGTTTCCGACCGGGGGATACGGGGACCGATAAACTCATCTTT. Amino acids: CALGSGWGFRPGDTGTDKLIF.

The chain recombines TRDV1 with TRDJ1; 10 bases map to TRDD3. The J segment lost 0 bases and the V segment lost 2 bases, leaving 27 bases of the junction unmatched. In germline, CDR1 is TSWWSYY, CDR2 QGS. The CDR3 length is 24 residues. The CDR3 region has the DNA TGTGCTCTTGGGGAAAGTTTTCGTCCTACGACTGGGGGATCCATTAACACGTACACCGATAAACTCATCTTT. It specifies CALGESFRPTTGGSINTYTDKLIF.

The chain couples TRDV1 to TRDJ1; 10 positions agree with TRDD3. Germline assignment: CDR1 TSWWSYY and CDR2 QGS. This CDR3 contains 18 residues. J gave up 2 bases and V 2 bases, and 11 bases lay outside the gene matches. Here the CDR3 reads CALGEYPRRGIRTDKLIF. The CDR3 nucleotides read TGTGCTCTTGGGGAATACCCGCGGCGGGGGATACGGACCGATAAACTCATCTTT.